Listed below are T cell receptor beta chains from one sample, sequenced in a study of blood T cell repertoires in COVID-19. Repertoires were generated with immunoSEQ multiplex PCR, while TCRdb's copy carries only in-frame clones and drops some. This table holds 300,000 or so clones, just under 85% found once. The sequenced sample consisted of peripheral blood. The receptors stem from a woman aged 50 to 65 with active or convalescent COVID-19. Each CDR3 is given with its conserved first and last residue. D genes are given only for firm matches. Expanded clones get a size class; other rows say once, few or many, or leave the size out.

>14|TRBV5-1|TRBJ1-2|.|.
TGCGCCAGCAGCTTATCTTCCGGGGAGGATGGCTACACCTTC
CASSLSSGEDGYTF
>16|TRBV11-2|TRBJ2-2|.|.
TGTGCCAGCAGTCGGGACTTCCTAGACGACGGGGAGGAGCTGTTTTTT
CASSRDFLDDGEELFF
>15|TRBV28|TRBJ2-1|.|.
TGTGCCAGCAGTCCTTACACGGGAACCTACAATGAGCAGTTCTTC
CASSPYTGTYNEQFF
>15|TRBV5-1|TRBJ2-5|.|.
TGCGCCAGCAGCTTGGGAAGGACAGTCCAAGAGACCCAGTACTTC
CASSLGRTVQETQYF
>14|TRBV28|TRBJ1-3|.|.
TGTGCCAGCACTCCCGAGAGCTCTGGAAACACCATATATTTT
CASTPESSGNTIYF
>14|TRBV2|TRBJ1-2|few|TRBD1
TGTGCCAGCAGTGATAGACAGGGTGCCAGAGGCTACACCTTC
CASSDRQGARGYTF
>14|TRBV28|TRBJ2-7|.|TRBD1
TGTGCCAGCAGTTTTACAGGGGGCGCGAGGGAGCAGTACTTC
CASSFTGGAREQYF
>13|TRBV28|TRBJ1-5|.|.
TGTGCCAGCAGTTTGCTCCGAGGGGGGCCCCAGCATTTT
CASSLLRGGPQHF
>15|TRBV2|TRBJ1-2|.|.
TGTGCCAGCGGGGGCGCGGGGGATCCCAACTATGGCTACACCTTC
CASGGAGDPNYGYTF
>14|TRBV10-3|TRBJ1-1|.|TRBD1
TGTGCCATCAGTGAGCCGACAGGGATCACTGAAGCTTTCTTT
CAISEPTGITEAFF
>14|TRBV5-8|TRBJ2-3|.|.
TGTGCCAGCAGCCAACAGGGAAGGGAAGATACGCAGTATTTT
CASSQQGREDTQYF
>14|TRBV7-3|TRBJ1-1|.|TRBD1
TGTGCCAGCAGACTTACAGGGGGGAACACTGAAGCTTTCTTT
CASRLTGGNTEAFF
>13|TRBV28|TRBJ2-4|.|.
TGTGCCAGCGGATCCGGGTTCCGAAACATTCAGTACTTC
CASGSGFRNIQYF
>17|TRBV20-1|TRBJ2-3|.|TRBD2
TGCAGTGCTAGTAGAACTAGCGGGAGGTCTCTCCGGGATACGCAGTATTTT
CSASRTSGRSLRDTQYF
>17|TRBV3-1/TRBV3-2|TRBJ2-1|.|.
TGTGCCAGCAGCCAAGATCTAGGAGCTATCGCAGGGAATGAGCAGTTCTTC
CASSQDLGAIAGNEQFF
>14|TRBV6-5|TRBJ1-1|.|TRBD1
TGTGCCAGCAGAGACAGGGGGGGGAACACTGAAGCTTTCTTT
CASRDRGGNTEAFF
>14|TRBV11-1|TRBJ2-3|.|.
TGTGCCAGCAGCCGGGGAGCCCGCACAGATACGCAGTATTTT
CASSRGARTDTQYF
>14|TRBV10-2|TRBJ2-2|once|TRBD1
TGCGCCAGCAGGACAGGGGTGTATACCGGGGAGCTGTTTTTT
CASRTGVYTGELFF
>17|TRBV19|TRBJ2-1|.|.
TGTGCCAGTAGTACGAAAGGAGGGATCAGCTCCTACAATGAGCAGTTCTTC
CASSTKGGISSYNEQFF
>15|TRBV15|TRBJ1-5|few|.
TGTGCCACCAGCAGAGATCTACTCTTCAATCAGCCCCAGCATTTT
CATSRDLLFNQPQHF
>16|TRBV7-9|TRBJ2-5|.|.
TGTGCCAGCAGCCCGATGATGAGCGGGACACAAGAGACCCAGTACTTC
CASSPMMSGTQETQYF
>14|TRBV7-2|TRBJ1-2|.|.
TGTGCCAGCAGCTTAAATCAGGGAATATATGGCTACACCTTC
CASSLNQGIYGYTF
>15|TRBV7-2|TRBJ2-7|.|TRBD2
TGTGCCAGCAGCTTAGGGGGCTCTAGCGGGGACGAGCAGTACTTC
CASSLGGSSGDEQYF
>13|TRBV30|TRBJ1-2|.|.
TGTGCCTGGAGCGAGGGGGTTTACGATGGCTACACCTTC
CAWSEGVYDGYTF
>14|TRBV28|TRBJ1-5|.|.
TGTGCCAGCAGTTTACATACAGAATATCAGCCCCAGCATTTT
CASSLHTEYQPQHF
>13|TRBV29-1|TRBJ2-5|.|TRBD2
TGCAGCGTCTCCGGGACTACCGTTTGGACCCAGTACTTC
CSVSGTTVWTQYF
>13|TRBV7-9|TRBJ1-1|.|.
TGTGCCAGCAGCCATACAGAAAACACTGAAGCTTTCTTT
CASSHTENTEAFF
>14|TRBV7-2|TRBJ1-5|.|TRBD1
TGTGCCAGCAGCTTTGACAGGGGCTATCAGCCCCAGCATTTT
CASSFDRGYQPQHF
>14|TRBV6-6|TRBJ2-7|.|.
TGTGCCAGCAGCGTCAGAGGGAGCCCCTACGAGCAGTACTTC
CASSVRGSPYEQYF
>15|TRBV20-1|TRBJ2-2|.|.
TGCAGTGCTAGTGCACGCGGGGAGAACACCGGGGAGCTGTTTTTT
CSASARGENTGELFF
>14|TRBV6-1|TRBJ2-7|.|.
TGTGCCAGCAGTGAACAGGGCTTATCCTACGAGCAGTACTTC
CASSEQGLSYEQYF
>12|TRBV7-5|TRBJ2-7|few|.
TGTGTCAGAAGCAGCAGAGCGGGCGAGCAGTACTTC
CVRSSRAGEQYF
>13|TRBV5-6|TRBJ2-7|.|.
TGTGCCAGCAGCTTGGGCGGGATCTACGAGCAGTACTTC
CASSLGGIYEQYF
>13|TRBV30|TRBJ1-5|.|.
TGTGCCTGGAACGGGGGGTCGGGACAGCCCCAGCATTTT
CAWNGGSGQPQHF
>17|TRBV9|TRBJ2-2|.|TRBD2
TGTGCCAGCAGCGTACAAGCGGGAGGGCCCTCAGGCGGGGAGCTGTTTTTT
CASSVQAGGPSGGELFF
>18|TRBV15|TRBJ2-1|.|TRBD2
TGTGCCACCAGCAGACAGGGACTAGCGGGAGCACACAACAATGAGCAGTTCTTC
CATSRQGLAGAHNNEQFF
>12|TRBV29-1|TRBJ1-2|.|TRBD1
TGCAGCGTTGGGGACAGGGGGTATGGCTACACCTTC
CSVGDRGYGYTF
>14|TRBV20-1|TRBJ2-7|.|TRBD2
TGCAGTGCTAGTTGGGCGGGAGCCTCCTACGAGCAGTACTTC
CSASWAGASYEQYF
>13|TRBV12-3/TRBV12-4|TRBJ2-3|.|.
TGTGCCAGCAGTTTTTACGCGGCAGATACGCAGTATTTT
CASSFYAADTQYF
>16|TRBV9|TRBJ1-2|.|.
TGTGCCAGCAGCGCGAGGGTGGACAGCAGCAACTATGGCTACACCTTC
CASSARVDSSNYGYTF
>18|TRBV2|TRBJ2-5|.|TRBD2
TGTGCCAGCAGTGATTGGGAACTAGCGGGAGGGGATCAAGAGACCCAGTACTTC
CASSDWELAGGDQETQYF
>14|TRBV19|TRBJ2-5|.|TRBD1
TGTGCCAGTAGTATAGGAAGGGGGCGGGAGACCCAGTACTTC
CASSIGRGRETQYF
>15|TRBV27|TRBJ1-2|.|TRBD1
TGTGCCAGCAGTTTAAATGGCGCAGGGGGGTATGGCTACACCTTC
CASSLNGAGGYGYTF
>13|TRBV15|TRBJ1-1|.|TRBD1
TGTGCCACCAGCAGAGGGGGACAGGGCCGGGCTTTCTTT
CATSRGGQGRAFF
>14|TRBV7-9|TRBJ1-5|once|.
TGTGCCAGCAGCTCCGGGACTTTTTATCAGCCCCAGCATTTT
CASSSGTFYQPQHF
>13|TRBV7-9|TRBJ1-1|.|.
TGTGCCAGCAGCTATCCTAGGGGGGAGGGAGCTTTCTTT
CASSYPRGEGAFF
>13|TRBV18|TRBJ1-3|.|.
TGTGCCAGCTCAACGGACAGAGGAAACACCATATATTTT
CASSTDRGNTIYF
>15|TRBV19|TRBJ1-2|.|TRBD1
TGTGCCAGTAGTATACAAGGACAGGGCCTCTATGGCTACACCTTC
CASSIQGQGLYGYTF
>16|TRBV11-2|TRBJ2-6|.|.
TGTGCCAGCAGCTTAATCAGGGCCCCAGGGGCCAACGTCCTGACTTTC
CASSLIRAPGANVLTF
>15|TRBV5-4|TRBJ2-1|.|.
TGTGCCAGCAGCCACTTCATCGACAGGCCCAATGAGCAGTTCTTC
CASSHFIDRPNEQFF
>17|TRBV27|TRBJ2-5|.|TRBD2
TGTGCCAGCAGTCCGGGACTAGCGGGAGGGCCTGGAGAGACCCAGTACTTC
CASSPGLAGGPGETQYF
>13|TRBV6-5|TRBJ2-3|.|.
TGTGCCAGCACCGGGTGGTCCACAGATACGCAGTATTTT
CASTGWSTDTQYF
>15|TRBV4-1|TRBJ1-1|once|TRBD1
TGCGCCAGCAGCCCCACTGACAGGGAGAACACTGAAGCTTTCTTT
CASSPTDRENTEAFF
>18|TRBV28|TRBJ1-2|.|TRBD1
TGTGCCAGCAGTTCCCGATCAGGGGGATGGTTTGAAATCTATGGCTACACCTTC
CASSSRSGGWFEIYGYTF
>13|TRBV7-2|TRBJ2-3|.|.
TGTGCCAGCAGCTTACTCTTCACAGATACGCAGTATTTT
CASSLLFTDTQYF